The T cell receptor (beta chain) described here comes from a study of HIV-infected patients and healthy controls. V dropped 2 bases and J dropped 8; count of bases not matched to a gene: 7. CDR1 is MNHEY, CDR2 SVGEGT, per germline. This CDR3 has 14 amino acids. TCRdb re-analysed the 5' RACE reads in MiXCR, keeping a single row per CDR3 protein. The data show approximately 67,000 distinct CDR3 sequences, approximately 15% seen once. V is TRBV6-2 or TRBV6-3 and J is TRBJ1-2, with TRBD1 matching over 8 bases. The TCR comes from a human donor in good health. The sample taken for sequencing was CD4+ T cells from blood. CDR3 amino acids: CASSYPDRARGYTF. CDR3 DNA sequence: TGTGCCAGCAGTTACCCGGACAGGGCCCGCGGCTACACCTTC.